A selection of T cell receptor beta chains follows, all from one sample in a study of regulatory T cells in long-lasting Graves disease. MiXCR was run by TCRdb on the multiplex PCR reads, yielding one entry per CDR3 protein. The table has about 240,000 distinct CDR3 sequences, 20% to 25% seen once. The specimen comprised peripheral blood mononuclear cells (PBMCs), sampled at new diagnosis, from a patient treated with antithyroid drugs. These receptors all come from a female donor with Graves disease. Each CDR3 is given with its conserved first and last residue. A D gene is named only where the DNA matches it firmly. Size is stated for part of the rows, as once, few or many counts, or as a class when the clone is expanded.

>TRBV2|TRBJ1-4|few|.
CASRKSREKLFF
TGTGCCAGCAGAAAATCTCGGGAAAAACTGTTTTTT
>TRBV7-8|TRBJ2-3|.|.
CASSLVLAATTDTQYF
TGTGCCAGCAGCTTAGTCTTAGCTGCAACCACAGATACGCAGTATTTT
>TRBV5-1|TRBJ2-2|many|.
CASSLSSGNTGELFF
TGCGCCAGCAGCTTGAGTAGCGGTAACACCGGGGAGCTGTTTTTT
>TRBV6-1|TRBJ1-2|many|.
CASSGVGPDYGYTF
TGTGCCAGCAGTGGAGTGGGTCCTGACTATGGCTACACCTTC
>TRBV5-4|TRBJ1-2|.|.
CASSQAPGQGGGDGYTF
TGTGCCAGCAGCCAAGCCCCAGGGCAGGGTGGCGGAGATGGCTACACCTTC
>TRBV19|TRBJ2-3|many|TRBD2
CASSRTSGRARTQYF
TGTGCCAGTAGTAGAACTAGCGGGAGGGCCCGCACGCAGTATTTT
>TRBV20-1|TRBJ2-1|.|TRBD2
CSARAGTSGGVGYNEQFF
TGCAGTGCTAGAGCCGGGACTAGCGGGGGGGTTGGTTACAATGAGCAGTTCTTC
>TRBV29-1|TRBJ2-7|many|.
CSVAGRMGHEQYF
TGCAGCGTTGCCGGCAGGATGGGCCACGAGCAGTACTTC
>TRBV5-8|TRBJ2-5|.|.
CASSLTNAPGTQYF
TGTGCCAGCAGCTTGACCAATGCCCCCGGGACCCAGTACTTC
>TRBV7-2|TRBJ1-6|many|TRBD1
CASSSTGGFNSPLHF
TGTGCCAGCAGCTCTACAGGGGGCTTTAACTCACCCCTCCACTTT
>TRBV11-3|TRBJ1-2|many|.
CASSWGYGYTF
TGTGCCAGCAGCTGGGGATATGGCTACACCTTC
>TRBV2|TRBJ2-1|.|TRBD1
CASQGTGRSYNEQFF
TGTGCCAGCCAGGGGACAGGGAGATCCTACAATGAGCAGTTCTTC
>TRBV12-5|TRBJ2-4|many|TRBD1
CASGLGGTGGRNIQYF
TGTGCTAGTGGTTTGGGTGGTACAGGGGGTAGAAACATTCAGTACTTC
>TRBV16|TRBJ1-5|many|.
CASSQTTDANQPQHF
TGTGCCAGCAGCCAGACGACAGATGCCAATCAGCCCCAGCATTTT
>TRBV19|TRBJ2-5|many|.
CASSTTGAQQTQYF
TGTGCCAGTAGTACGACAGGTGCACAGCAGACCCAGTACTTC
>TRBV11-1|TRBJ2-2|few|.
CASSFEDTGELFF
TGTGCCAGCAGCTTCGAGGACACCGGGGAGCTGTTTTTT
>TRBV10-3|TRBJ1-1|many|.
CAISESSGARGAFF
TGTGCCATCAGTGAGTCGTCGGGGGCGCGCGGAGCTTTCTTT
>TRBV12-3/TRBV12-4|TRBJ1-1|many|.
CASSPRGRYAFF
TGTGCCAGCAGTCCCCGCGGCAGATACGCTTTCTTT
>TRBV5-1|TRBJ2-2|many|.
CASSLGPNTGELFF
TGTGCCAGCAGCTTGGGGCCCAACACCGGGGAGCTGTTTTTT
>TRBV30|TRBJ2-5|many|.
CAWSLYRGIGETQYF
TGTGCCTGGTCTTTGTACCGTGGGATTGGAGAGACCCAGTACTTC
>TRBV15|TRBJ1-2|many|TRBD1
CATSRWTGEDYGYTF
TGTGCCACCAGCAGGTGGACAGGGGAGGACTATGGCTACACCTTC
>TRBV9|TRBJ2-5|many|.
CASSVAFGGPQETQYF
TGTGCCAGCAGCGTAGCTTTCGGGGGACCCCAAGAGACCCAGTACTTC
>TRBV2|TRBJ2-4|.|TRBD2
CANPSPWTSGGASVNIQYF
TGTGCCAACCCGAGTCCCTGGACTAGCGGGGGGGCCTCCGTAAACATTCAGTACTTC
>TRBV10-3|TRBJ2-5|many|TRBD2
CAISATSGIKETQYF
TGTGCCATCAGTGCGACTAGCGGGATTAAAGAGACCCAGTACTTC
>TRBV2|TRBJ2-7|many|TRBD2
CASNTGLAGTEQYF
TGTGCCAGCAATACGGGACTAGCGGGAACCGAGCAGTACTTC
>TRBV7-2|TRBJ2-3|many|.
CASSPGQTTTDTQYF
TGTGCCAGCAGCCCTGGACAGACCACCACAGATACGCAGTATTTT
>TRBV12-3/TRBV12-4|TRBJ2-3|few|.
CASTTGTYTDTQYF
TGTGCCAGCACCACAGGAACCTACACAGATACGCAGTATTTT
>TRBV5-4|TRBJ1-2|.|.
CASSTPGTSYGYTF
TGTGCCAGCAGCACCCCCGGGACAAGCTATGGCTACACCTTC
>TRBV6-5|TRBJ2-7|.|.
CASSYISAATGEQYF
TGTGCCAGCAGTTACATTTCGGCCGCGACTGGGGAGCAGTACTTC
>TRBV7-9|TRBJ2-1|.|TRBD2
CASSLARTSGTSSYNEQFF
TGTGCCAGCAGCTTAGCGAGGACTAGCGGAACGAGCTCCTACAATGAGCAGTTCTTC
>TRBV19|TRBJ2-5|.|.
CASSAWAGEETQYF
TGTGCCAGTAGTGCCTGGGCAGGCGAAGAGACCCAGTACTTC
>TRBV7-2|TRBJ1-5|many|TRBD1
CASSLGQGGQPQHF
TGTGCCAGCAGCTTAGGACAGGGGGGTCAGCCCCAGCATTTT
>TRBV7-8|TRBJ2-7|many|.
CASSSAKSYEQYF
TGTGCCAGCAGCTCCGCTAAGAGCTACGAGCAGTACTTC
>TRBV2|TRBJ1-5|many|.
CASRPDGSNQPQHF
TGTGCCAGCAGGCCTGACGGTAGCAATCAGCCCCAGCATTTT
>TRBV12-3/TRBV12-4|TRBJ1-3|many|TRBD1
CASSPRTGNGNTIYF
TGTGCCAGCAGTCCGCGGACAGGGAATGGAAACACCATATATTTT
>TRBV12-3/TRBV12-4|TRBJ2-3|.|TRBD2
CASSWTSGRRDTQYF
TGTGCCAGCAGTTGGACTAGCGGGAGGAGAGATACGCAGTATTTT
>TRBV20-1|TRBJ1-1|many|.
CSASRVNTEAFF
TGCAGTGCTAGCAGAGTTAACACTGAAGCTTTCTTT
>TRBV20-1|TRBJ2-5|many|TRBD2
CSARDVTSGGAETQYF
TGCAGTGCTAGAGATGTGACTAGCGGGGGGGCAGAGACCCAGTACTTC
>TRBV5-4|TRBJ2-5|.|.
CASRSGTVRAETQYF
TGTGCCAGCAGATCCGGGACGGTGAGAGCGGAGACCCAGTACTTC
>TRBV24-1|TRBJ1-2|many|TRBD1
CATSDPGGINGYTF
TGTGCCACCAGTGATCCAGGGGGCATTAATGGCTACACCTTC
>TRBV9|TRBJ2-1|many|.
CASSVGGPTYNEQFF
TGTGCCAGCAGCGTCGGGGGTCCAACCTACAATGAGCAGTTCTTC
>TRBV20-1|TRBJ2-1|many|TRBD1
CSARDEGASYNEQFF
TGCAGTGCTAGAGATGAGGGGGCTAGCTACAATGAGCAGTTCTTC
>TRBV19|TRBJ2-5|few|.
CASSIGFRGAGLTQYF
TGTGCCAGTAGTATAGGGTTTAGGGGCGCGGGTTTGACCCAGTACTTC
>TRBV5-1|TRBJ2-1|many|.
CASSWGKNNEQFF
TGCGCCAGCAGCTGGGGAAAGAACAATGAGCAGTTCTTC
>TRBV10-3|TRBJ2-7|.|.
CAISGGQGYDEQYF
TGTGCCATCAGTGGGGGGCAGGGTTATGACGAGCAGTACTTC
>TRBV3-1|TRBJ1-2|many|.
CASRREGGNYGYTF
TGTGCCAGCAGACGGGAAGGGGGGAACTATGGCTACACCTTC